Listed here is a single T cell receptor (beta chain). The antigen is undetermined. The donors, all healthy, were Caucasians living in Russia, aged roughly 6 to 100. Alongside a J-beta primer mix, a sample-barcoded 5' primer served in a second PCR lasting about 7 to 12 cycles. Each cDNA molecule, via a template-switch adaptor with 12 random nucleotides, was tagged. One entry per CDR3 protein, called by TCRdb with MiXCR from the 5' RACE reads. In the table there are roughly 1,500,000 distinct CDR3 sequences, about 35% of which are singletons. This sample was taken from a study of blood T cells in healthy people across ages. Broader study findings: Among long-lived donors, naive CD4+ cells were more numerous and diversity higher than in aged donors. Age showed a roughly linear inverse relationship with TCR beta diversity per million T cells.

The CDR3 spans 19 residues. Germline V gene sequence: CDR1 DFQATT, CDR2 SNEGSKA (reference sequence). Trimming took 0 bases from V and 0 from J; bases not matched to a gene: 12. The clonotype was recovered from a woman aged 30 to 39 in good health. The rearrangement joins TRBV20-1 to TRBJ1-5; 9 bases fit TRBD1. The sequenced material came from blood. The CDR3 here is CSARDNTGGFPYSNQPQHF. CDR3 DNA: TGCAGTGCTAGAGATAATACAGGGGGCTTTCCGTATAGCAATCAGCCCCAGCATTTT.